These T cell receptor beta chains were read from a single sample in a study of beta chain features in type 1 diabetes. Assay: immunoSEQ multiplex PCR; the TCRdb copy retains only in-frame clones and omits some. The sample contains hundreds of thousands of clones, around 13% of which appear only once. The sequenced sample was naive CD4+ T cells from blood. These receptors were obtained from a young woman with type 1 diabetes. Each CDR3 is given without its conserved first and last residue. The order of the fields is clone size, V gene, CDR3 protein. Some rows have no size entry. The others give once, few or many, or a class for an expanded clone.

clone size: NA; V gene: TRBV5-1; CDR3 protein: ASSFLAESTDTQY
clone size: NA; V gene: TRBV5-1; CDR3 protein: ASSLSQGATNYGYT
clone size: NA; V gene: TRBV6-5; CDR3 protein: ATQQGWASYEQY
clone size: few; V gene: TRBV4-1; CDR3 protein: ASSQAAVETQY
clone size: few; V gene: TRBV28; CDR3 protein: ASSLPSGSGDTQY
clone size: few; V gene: TRBV28; CDR3 protein: ASRGQGLNTEAF
clone size: few; V gene: TRBV5-1; CDR3 protein: ASSLQDWSTEAF
clone size: few; V gene: TRBV11-2; CDR3 protein: ASSLAGTLLREQY
clone size: once; V gene: TRBV7-9; CDR3 protein: ASSSGDRTRYSNQPQH
clone size: NA; V gene: TRBV30; CDR3 protein: AWSRDSQETQY
clone size: NA; V gene: TRBV4-3; CDR3 protein: ASSQEGLAGNEQF
clone size: NA; V gene: TRBV5-1; CDR3 protein: ASSRRRRNTEAF
clone size: NA; V gene: TRBV7-9; CDR3 protein: ASSLRGIYGYT
clone size: few; V gene: TRBV7-9; CDR3 protein: ASSLRTSDGEQF
clone size: NA; V gene: TRBV29-1; CDR3 protein: SVGWANQPQH
clone size: NA; V gene: TRBV7-8; CDR3 protein: ASKKRAKETQY
clone size: NA; V gene: TRBV18; CDR3 protein: ASSAMAGWEKLF